A single T cell receptor beta chain is shown here with its context. This sample is part of a study of blood T cell repertoires in COVID-19. Participant ages covered 18 to 89 years across around 22 US areas. Membership in each cohort depended on participant-reported clinical history. Up to 2 weeks before entering the study, exposed participants had met a COVID-19 case. Original methodology: The authors estimated nucleated cell counts from reference gene primer amplification. The repertoire was sequenced with immunoSEQ multiplex PCR; TCRdb's copy has only in-frame clones and lacks some. V, J and clone size were drawn from that table, and D and trimming were deduced from the DNA. The sample includes more than 300,000 clones, 90% to 95% seen only once; the top ten take almost 4%. J gave up 10 bases and V 4 bases, and 11 bases lay outside the gene matches. CDR3 length equals 15 residues. Germline CDR1 SGHRS, CDR2 YFSETQ.

The source is a woman aged 30 to 39 who had been exposed to COVID-19. The sample comprised PBMCs or T cells enriched from blood (not recorded which). The chain has TRBV5-1 and TRBJ1-6; 7 positions agree with TRBD1. The CDR3 bases are TGCGCCAGCAGCCCCGAAGGACAGGCGGGGTCACCCCTCCACTTT. This gives the protein CASSPEGQAGSPLHF. Looking up the rest from reference TRBV5-1 and TRBJ1-6 gives the full variable domain: KAGVTQTPRYLIKTRGQQVTLSCSPISGHRSVSWYQQTPGQGLQFLFEYFSETQRNKGNFPGRFSGRQFSNSRSEMNVSTLELGDSALYLCASSPEGQAGSPLHFGNGTRLTVT.